This T cell receptor (beta chain) was obtained from a study of blood T cell repertoires in COVID-19. Using immunoSEQ multiplex PCR, the repertoire was profiled, and TCRdb retains in-frame clones only, with some absent. The sample lists some 530,000 clones; around 85% were seen once. Unmatched junction bases numbered 20, after V lost 6 bases and J lost 0 bases. From germline, CDR1 is KGHSH and CDR2 LQKENI. The CDR3 spans 20 residues. The source of this sequence is a human donor in a cohort sampled during active COVID-19. This chain links TRBV18 with TRBJ2-4, with 7 bases matching TRBD2. The specimen sequenced was peripheral blood. CDR3 sequence: CASSPRGSGNMPLAKNIQYF. CDR3 coding DNA: TGTGCCAGCTCGCCTCGTGGGAGCGGGAATATGCCTCTAGCCAAAAACATTCAGTACTTC.